Sequencing of this T cell receptor beta chain was carried out in a study of naive and memory T cell subsets. Regarding the study as a whole: Activation and differentiation may alter RNA-based TCR counts. Possibly reflecting memory cells re-expressing CD45RA, a few larger clonotypes occurred in naive repertoires, especially CD8. Diversity fell and Gini index rose from naive through CM, EM, EMRA.

Cells stained for CD3, CD4, CD8, CD45RA and CD27 were sorted into four subsets. V lost 5 bases, J lost 3 bases, and 9 bases stayed unmatched. Germline loops: CDR1 MNHNS, CDR2 SASEGT. The CDR3 runs 17 residues. On this clonotype itself: Antigen unknown.

Both TRBC1 and TRBC2 were covered by a beta constant-region primer of two equimolar oligonucleotides. Nested alpha and beta constant-region primers with the SP2 primer drove four PCR rounds on ligated cDNA. TCRdb fed the UMI-ligation and nested PCR reads into MiXCR, producing one record per CDR3 protein. The sample contains about 150,000 distinct CDR3 sequences, approximately 24% of which appear only once. The sample consisted of naive CD4+ T cells from blood. The receptor's source is a human donor in good health. The chain couples TRBV6-1 to TRBJ2-7, with 14 bases aligning to TRBD2. The CDR3 reads CASSLTSGRAVHYEQYF. CDR3 DNA: TGTGCCAGCAGTTTGACTAGCGGGAGGGCAGTGCACTACGAGCAGTACTTC.